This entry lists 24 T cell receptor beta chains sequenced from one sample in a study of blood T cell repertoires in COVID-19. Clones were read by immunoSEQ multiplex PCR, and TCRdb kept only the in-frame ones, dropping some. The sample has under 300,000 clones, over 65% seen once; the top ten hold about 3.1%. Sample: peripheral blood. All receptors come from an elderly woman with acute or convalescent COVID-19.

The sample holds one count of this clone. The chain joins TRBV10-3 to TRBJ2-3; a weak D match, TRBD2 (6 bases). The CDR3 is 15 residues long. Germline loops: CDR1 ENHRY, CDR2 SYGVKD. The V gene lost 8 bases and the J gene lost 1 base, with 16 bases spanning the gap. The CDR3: CAISPSGTGTDTQYF. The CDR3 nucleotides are TGTGCCATCTCCCCCTCAGGGACTGGCACAGATACGCAGTATTTT.

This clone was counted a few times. CDR3 amino acids: CASSRYSNQPQHF. CDR3 bases: TGTGCCAGCAGTCGGTATAGCAATCAGCCCCAGCATTTT. This chain uses TRBV12-3 or TRBV12-4 with TRBJ1-5; D uncertain. V lost 5 bases to trimming and J lost 0 bases, with 5 bases between them. The CDR3 extends over 13 amino acids.

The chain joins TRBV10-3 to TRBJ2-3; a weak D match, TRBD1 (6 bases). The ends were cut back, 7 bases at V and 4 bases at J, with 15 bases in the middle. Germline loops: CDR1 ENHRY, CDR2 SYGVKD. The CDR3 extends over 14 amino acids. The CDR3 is CAIKQGIESDTQYF. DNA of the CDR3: TGTGCCATCAAACAGGGAATCGAGTCAGATACGCAGTATTTT.

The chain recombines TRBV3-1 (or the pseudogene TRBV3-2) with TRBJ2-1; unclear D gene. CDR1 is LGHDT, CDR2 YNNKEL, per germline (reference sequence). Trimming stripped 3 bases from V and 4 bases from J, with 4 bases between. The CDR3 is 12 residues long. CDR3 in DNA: TGTGCCAGCAGCCACCTGTACAATGAGCAGTTCTTC. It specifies CASSHLYNEQFF.

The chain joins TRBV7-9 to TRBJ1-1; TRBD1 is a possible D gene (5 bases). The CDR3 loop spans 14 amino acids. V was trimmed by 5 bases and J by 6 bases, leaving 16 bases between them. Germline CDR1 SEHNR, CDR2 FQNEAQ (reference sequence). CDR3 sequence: CASSARWGPAEAFF. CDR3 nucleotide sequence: TGTGCCAGCAGCGCCAGGTGGGGCCCAGCTGAAGCTTTCTTT.

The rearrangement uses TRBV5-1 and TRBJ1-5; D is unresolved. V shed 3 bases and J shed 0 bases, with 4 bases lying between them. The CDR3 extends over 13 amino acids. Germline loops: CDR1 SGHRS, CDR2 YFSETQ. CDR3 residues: CASSYGSNQPQHF. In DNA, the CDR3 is TGCGCCAGCAGCTACGGTAGCAATCAGCCCCAGCATTTT.

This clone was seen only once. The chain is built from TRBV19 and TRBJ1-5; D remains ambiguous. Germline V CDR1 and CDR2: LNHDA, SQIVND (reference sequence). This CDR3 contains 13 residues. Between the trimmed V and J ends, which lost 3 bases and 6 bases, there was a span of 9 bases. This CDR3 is CASSIGGSQPQHF. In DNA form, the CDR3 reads TGTGCCAGTAGTATTGGAGGGAGTCAGCCCCAGCATTTT. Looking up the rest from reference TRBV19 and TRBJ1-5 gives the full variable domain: DGGITQSPKYLFRKEGQNVTLSCEQNLNHDAMYWYRQDPGQGLRLIYYSQIVNDFQKGDIAEGYSVSREKKESFPLTVTSAQKNPTAFYLCASSIGGSQPQHFGDGTRLSIL.

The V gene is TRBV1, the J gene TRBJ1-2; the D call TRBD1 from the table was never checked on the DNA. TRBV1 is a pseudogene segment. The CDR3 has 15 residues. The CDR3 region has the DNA TGCACCAGCAGCCAATATTCCAGGCTCCTCTATGGCTACACCTTC. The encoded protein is CTSSQYSRLLYGYTF.

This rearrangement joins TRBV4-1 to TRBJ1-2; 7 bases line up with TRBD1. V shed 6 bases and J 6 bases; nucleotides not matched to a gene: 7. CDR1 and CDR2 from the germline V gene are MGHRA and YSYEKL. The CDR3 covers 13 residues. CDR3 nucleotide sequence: TGCGCCAGCAGAGTACCCGGGACAGATGGCTACACCTTC. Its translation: CASRVPGTDGYTF.

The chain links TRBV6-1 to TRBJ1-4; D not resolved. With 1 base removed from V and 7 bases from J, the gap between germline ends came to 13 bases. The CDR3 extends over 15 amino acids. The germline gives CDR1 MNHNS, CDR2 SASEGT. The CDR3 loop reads CASSEDRSETEKLFF. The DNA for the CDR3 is TGTGCCAGCAGTGAAGATCGGTCGGAGACTGAAAAACTGTTTTTT.

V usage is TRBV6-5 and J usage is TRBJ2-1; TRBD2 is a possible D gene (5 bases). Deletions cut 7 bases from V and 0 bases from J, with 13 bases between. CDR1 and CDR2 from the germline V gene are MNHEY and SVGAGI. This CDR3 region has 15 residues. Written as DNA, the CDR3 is TGTGCCAGCACGGTGGGAGCTCTCTCCTACAATGAGCAGTTCTTC. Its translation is CASTVGALSYNEQFF.

The DNA of the CDR3 is TGTGCCAGCACCCCGGCAGGGGGACAGGGTGGTTCTGGCTACACCTTC. Translating gives CASTPAGGQGGSGYTF. The chain uses TRBV6-6 and TRBJ1-2, with 9 bases that match TRBD1. V lost 7 bases, J lost 7 bases, and 16 bases stayed unmatched. CDR1 and CDR2 (germline): MNHNY, SVGAGI (reference sequence). This CDR3 is 16 amino acids long.

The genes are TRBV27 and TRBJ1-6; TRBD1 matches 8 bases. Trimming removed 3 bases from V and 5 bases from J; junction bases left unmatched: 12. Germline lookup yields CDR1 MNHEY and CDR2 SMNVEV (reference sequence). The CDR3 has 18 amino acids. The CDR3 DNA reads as TGTGCCAGCAGTTTGCGGGCAGGGGGCGATGGTAATAATTCACCCCTCCACTTT. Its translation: CASSLRAGGDGNNSPLHF.

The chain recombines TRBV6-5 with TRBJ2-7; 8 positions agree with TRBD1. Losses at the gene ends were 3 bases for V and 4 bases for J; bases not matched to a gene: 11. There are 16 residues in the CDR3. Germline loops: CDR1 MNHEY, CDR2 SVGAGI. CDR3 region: CASSYFHQGAQYEQYF. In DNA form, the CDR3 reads TGTGCCAGCAGTTATTTCCATCAGGGGGCGCAATACGAGCAGTACTTC.

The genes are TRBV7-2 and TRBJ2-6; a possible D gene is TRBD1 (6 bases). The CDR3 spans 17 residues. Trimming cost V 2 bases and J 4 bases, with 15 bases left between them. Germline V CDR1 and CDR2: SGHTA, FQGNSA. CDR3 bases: TGTGCCAGCAGCTTACAGGGGTCCTTAACCGGGGCCAACGTCCTGACTTTC. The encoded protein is CASSLQGSLTGANVLTF.

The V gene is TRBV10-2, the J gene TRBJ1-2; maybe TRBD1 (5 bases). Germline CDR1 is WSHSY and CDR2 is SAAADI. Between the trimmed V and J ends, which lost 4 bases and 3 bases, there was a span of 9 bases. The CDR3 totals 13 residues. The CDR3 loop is CASSGTGYYGYTF. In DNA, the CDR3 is TGCGCCAGCAGTGGAACAGGTTACTATGGCTACACCTTC.

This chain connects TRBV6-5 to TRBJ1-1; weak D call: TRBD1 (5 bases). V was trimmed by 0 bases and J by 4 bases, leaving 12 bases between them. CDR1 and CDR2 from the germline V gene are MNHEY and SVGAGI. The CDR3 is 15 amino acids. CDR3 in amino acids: CASSYSQGRSTEAFF. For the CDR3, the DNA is TGTGCCAGCAGTTACTCGCAGGGTCGAAGCACTGAAGCTTTCTTT.

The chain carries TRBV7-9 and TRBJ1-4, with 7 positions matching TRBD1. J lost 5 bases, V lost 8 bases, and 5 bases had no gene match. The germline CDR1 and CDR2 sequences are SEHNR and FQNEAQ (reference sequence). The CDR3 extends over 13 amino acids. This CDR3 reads CASSDRKNEKLFF. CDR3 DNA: TGTGCCAGCTCGGACAGGAAAAATGAAAAACTGTTTTTT.

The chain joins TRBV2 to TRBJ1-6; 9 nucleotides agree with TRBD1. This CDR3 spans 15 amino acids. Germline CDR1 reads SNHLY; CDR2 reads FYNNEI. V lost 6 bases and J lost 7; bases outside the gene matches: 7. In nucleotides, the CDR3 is TGTGCCAGCAGACGCCGGGACAGGGAGAATTCACCCCTCCACTTT. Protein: CASRRRDRENSPLHF.

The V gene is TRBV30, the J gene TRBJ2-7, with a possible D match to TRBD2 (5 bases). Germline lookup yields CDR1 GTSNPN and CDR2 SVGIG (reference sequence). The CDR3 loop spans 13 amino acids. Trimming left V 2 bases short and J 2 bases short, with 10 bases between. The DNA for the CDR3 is TGTGCCTGGAGTCAGAGGGTTCCCTACGAGCAGTACTTC. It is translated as CAWSQRVPYEQYF.

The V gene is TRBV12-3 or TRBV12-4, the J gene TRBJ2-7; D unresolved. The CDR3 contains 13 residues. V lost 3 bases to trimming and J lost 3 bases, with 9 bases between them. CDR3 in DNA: TGTGCCAGCAGTTTTCAGGTAGGCTACGAGCAGTACTTC. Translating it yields CASSFQVGYEQYF.

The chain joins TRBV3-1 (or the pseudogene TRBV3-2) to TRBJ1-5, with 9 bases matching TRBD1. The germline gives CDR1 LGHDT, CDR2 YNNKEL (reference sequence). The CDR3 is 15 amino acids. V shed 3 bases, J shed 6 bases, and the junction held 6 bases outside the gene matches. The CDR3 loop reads CASSQGDRGSQPQHF. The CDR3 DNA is TGTGCCAGCAGCCAGGGAGACAGGGGGTCTCAGCCCCAGCATTTT.

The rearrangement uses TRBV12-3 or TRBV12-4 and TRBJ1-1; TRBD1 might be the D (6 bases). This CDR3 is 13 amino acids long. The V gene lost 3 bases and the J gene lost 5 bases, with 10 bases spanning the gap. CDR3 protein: CASSLGGQTEAFF. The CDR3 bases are TGTGCCAGCAGTTTGGGGGGGCAAACTGAAGCTTTCTTT.

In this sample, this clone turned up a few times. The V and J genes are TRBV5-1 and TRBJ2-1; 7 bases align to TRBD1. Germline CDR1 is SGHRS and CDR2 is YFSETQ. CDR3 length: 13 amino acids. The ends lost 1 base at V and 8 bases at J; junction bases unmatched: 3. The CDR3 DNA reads TGCGCCAGCAGCTTGACAGGGGCGGATGAGCAGTTCTTC. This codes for CASSLTGADEQFF.